This TCR beta chain was sequenced for a study of cytomegalovirus exposure and HLA in healthy donors. Concerning this clone itself: Its target is unknown.

Study-wide results and limits: Reports described diagnosis of cytomegalovirus status by the classifier as highly specific and sensitive. Most TCR sequences showed up rarely, but some public TCRs showed up in many donors.

The CDR3 consists of 15 residues. Trimming stripped 2 bases from V and 2 bases from J, with 10 bases between. The V gene's germline CDR1 is MDHEN and CDR2 SYDVKM. The primer mix had 60 Vbeta and 13 Jbeta primers. Using immunoSEQ multiplex PCR, the repertoire was profiled, and TCRdb retains in-frame clones only, with some absent. This sample carries 60,000 to 70,000 clones, about 77% of them seen once, and the ten largest clones take over 9.5%. The receptor was isolated from a man aged 40-55 years in good health and CMV-seronegative. Sample: PBMCs. V usage is TRBV28 and J usage is TRBJ1-5, with TRBD1 as a possible D gene (5 bases). CDR3 sequence (DNA): TGTGCCAGCAGTTTAAGGGGCGTGGGCAATCAGCCCCAGCATTTT. The encoded protein is CASSLRGVGNQPQHF. Filled out from reference TRBV28 and TRBJ1-5, the complete variable domain reads DVKVTQSSRYLVKRTGEKVFLECVQDMDHENMFWYRQDPGLGLRLIYFSYDVKMKEKGDIPEGYSVSREKKERFSLILESASTNQTSMYLCASSLRGVGNQPQHFGDGTRLSIL.